Listed below are T cell receptor beta chains from one sample, sequenced in a study of blood T cell repertoires in COVID-19. TCRdb's table, derived via immunoSEQ multiplex PCR, lists solely in-frame clones and lacks some. The sample has about 47,000 clones; roughly 88% are singletons. Material: peripheral blood. The receptors derive from a man aged 50 to 60 with active COVID-19. CDR3s include the opening cysteine and the closing phenylalanine or tryptophan. The D gene is left open where the match is weak. Clone sizes are given selectively: once, few, many, or a class where the clone is expanded.

clone size	D gene	J gene	V gene	CDR3 protein	CDR3 DNA
.	.	TRBJ2-1	TRBV6-5	CASRYGQGPYNEQFF	TGTGCCAGCAGGTACGGGCAGGGCCCCTACAATGAGCAGTTCTTC
.	.	TRBJ1-1	TRBV7-3	CASSLTSGVGTEAFF	TGTGCCAGCAGCTTAACGTCGGGGGTTGGGACTGAAGCTTTCTTT
.	.	TRBJ2-3	TRBV5-4	CASSYFTDTQYF	TGTGCCAGCAGCTACTTCACAGATACGCAGTATTTT
.	.	TRBJ1-5	TRBV5-6	CASSSGGPRNQPQHF	TGTGCCAGCAGCTCCGGGGGGCCCCGCAATCAGCCCCAGCATTTT
.	TRBD1	TRBJ1-2	TRBV9	CASRGLPGGGQDGYTF	TGTGCCAGCAGAGGTCTCCCGGGTGGGGGACAGGATGGCTACACCTTC
.	.	TRBJ1-3	TRBV7-2	CASSFGRSGNTIYF	TGTGCCAGCAGCTTTGGGCGCTCTGGAAACACCATATATTTT
.	TRBD2	TRBJ2-1	TRBV18	CASSPTTSGVDEQFF	TGTGCCAGCTCACCTACGACTAGCGGGGTGGATGAGCAGTTCTTC
.	TRBD2	TRBJ2-1	TRBV7-3	CASSITSGGEMRNEQFF	TGTGCCAGCAGCATAACTAGCGGGGGGGAAATGCGCAATGAGCAGTTCTTC
.	TRBD1	TRBJ1-5	TRBV15	CATSPDRRQQVSNQPQHF	TGTGCCACCAGCCCGGACAGGCGGCAACAAGTGAGCAATCAGCCCCAGCATTTT
.	TRBD1	TRBJ1-5	TRBV6-5	CASSTDRGNQPQHF	TGTGCCAGCAGCACTGACAGGGGCAATCAGCCCCAGCATTTT
.	.	TRBJ2-1	TRBV6-5	CASRRDSSNNEQFF	TGTGCCAGCCGGAGGGACTCATCGAACAATGAGCAGTTCTTC
.	TRBD1	TRBJ1-2	TRBV5-1	CASSSRDRGRRNYGYTF	TGCGCCAGCAGCTCCCGGGACAGGGGGCGCCGGAACTATGGCTACACCTTC
medium-sized	.	TRBJ1-4	TRBV5-1	CASSLRGIEKLFF	TGCGCCAGCAGCTTGAGGGGAATTGAAAAACTGTTTTTT
.	.	TRBJ1-1	TRBV20-1	CSAPRGTEAFF	TGCAGTGCCCCCCGGGGGACTGAAGCTTTCTTT
.	TRBD2	TRBJ2-2	TRBV6-6	CASSYVAGGPSGELFF	TGTGCCAGCAGTTACGTGGCGGGAGGGCCGTCCGGGGAGCTGTTTTTT
.	.	TRBJ2-3	TRBV7-2	CASSPIDTQYF	TGTGCCAGCAGCCCCATTGATACGCAGTATTTT
once	TRBD1	TRBJ2-7	TRBV18	CASSPRDRAGEQYF	TGTGCCAGCTCACCACGGGACAGGGCGGGGGAGCAGTACTTC